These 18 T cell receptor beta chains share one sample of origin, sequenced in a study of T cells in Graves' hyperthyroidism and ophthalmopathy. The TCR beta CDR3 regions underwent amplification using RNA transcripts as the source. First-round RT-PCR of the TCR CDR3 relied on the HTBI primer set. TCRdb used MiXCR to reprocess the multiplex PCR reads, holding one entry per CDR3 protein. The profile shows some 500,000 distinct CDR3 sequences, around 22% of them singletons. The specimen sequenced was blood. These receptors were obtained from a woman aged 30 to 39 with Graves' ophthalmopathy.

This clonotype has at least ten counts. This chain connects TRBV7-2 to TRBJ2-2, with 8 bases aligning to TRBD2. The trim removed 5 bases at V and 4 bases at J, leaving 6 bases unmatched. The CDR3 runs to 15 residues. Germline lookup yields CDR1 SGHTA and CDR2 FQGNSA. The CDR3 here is CASSRSGVITGELFF. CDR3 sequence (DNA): TGTGCCAGCAGCCGTAGCGGGGTTATCACCGGGGAGCTGTTTTTT.

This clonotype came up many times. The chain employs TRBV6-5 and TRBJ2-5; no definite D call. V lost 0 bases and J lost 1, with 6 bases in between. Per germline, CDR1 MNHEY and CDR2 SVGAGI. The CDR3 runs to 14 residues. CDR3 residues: CASSYSQIQETQYF. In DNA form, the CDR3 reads TGTGCCAGCAGTTACTCCCAGATCCAAGAGACCCAGTACTTC.

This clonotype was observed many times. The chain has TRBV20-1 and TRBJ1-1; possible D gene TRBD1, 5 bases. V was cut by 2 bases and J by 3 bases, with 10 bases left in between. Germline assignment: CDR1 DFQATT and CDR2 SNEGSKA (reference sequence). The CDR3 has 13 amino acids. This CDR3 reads CSARRGIDTEAFF. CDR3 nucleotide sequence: TGCAGTGCTAGACGGGGGATTGACACTGAAGCTTTCTTT.

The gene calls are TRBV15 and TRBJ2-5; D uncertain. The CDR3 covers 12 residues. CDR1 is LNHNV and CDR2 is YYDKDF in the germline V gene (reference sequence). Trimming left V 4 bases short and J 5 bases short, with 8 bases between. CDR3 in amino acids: CATSTVEETQYF. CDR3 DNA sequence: TGTGCCACCAGCACAGTTGAGGAGACCCAGTACTTC. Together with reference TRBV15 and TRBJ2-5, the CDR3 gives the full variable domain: DAMVIQNPRYQVTQFGKPVTLSCSQTLNHNVMYWYQQKSSQAPKLLFHYYDKDFNNEADTPDNFQSRRPNTSFCFLDIRSPGLGDTAMYLCATSTVEETQYFGPGTRLLVL.

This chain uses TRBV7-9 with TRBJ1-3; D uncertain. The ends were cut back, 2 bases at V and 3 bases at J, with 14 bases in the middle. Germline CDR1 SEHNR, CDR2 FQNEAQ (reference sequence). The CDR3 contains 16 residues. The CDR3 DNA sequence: TGTGCCAGCAGCTTACCGACCTCGACTTATGGAAACACCATATATTTT. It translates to CASSLPTSTYGNTIYF.

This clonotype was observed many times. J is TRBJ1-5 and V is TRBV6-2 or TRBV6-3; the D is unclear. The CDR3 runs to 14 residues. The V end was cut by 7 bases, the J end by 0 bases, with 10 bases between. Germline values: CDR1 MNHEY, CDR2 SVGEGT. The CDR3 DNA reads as TGTGCCAGCACAGGTTTCGATAGCAATCAGCCCCAGCATTTT. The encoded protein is CASTGFDSNQPQHF.

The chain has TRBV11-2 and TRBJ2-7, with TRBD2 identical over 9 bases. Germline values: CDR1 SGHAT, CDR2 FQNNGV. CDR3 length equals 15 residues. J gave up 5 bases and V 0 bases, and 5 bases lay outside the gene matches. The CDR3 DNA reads TGTGCCAGCAGCTTAGATCGGCTAGCGGGAAACGAGCAGTACTTC. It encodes CASSLDRLAGNEQYF.

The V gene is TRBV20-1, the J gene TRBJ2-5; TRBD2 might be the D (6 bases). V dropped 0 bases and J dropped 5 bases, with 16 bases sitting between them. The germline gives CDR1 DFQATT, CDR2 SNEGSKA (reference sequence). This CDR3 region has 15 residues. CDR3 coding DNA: TGCAGTGCTAGAGATGGCGGGATCGAGGGGGAGACCCAGTACTTC. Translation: CSARDGGIEGETQYF.

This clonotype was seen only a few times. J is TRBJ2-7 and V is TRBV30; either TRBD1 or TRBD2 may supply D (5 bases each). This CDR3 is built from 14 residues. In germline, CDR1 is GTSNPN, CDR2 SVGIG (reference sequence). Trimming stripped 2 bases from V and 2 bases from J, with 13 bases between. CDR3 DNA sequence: TGTGCCTGGAGTAATTTGGGGGACCCCTACGAGCAGTACTTC. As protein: CAWSNLGDPYEQYF. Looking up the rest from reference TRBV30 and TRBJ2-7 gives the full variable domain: SQTIHQWPATLVQPVGSPLSLECTVEGTSNPNLYWYRQAAGRGLQLLFYSVGIGQISSEVPQNLSASRPQDRQFILSSKKLLLSDSGFYLCAWSNLGDPYEQYFGPGTRLTVT.

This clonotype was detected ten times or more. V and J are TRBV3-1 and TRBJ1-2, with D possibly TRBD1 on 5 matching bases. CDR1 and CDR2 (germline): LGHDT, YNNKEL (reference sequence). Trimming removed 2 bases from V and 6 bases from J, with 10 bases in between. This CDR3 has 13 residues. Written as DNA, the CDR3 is TGTGCCAGCAGCCAATCAGGGTTCGATGGCTACACCTTC. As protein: CASSQSGFDGYTF.

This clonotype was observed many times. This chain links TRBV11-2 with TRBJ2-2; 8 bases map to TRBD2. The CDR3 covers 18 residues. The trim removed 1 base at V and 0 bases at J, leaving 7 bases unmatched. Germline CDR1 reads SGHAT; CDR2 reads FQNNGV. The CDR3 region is CASSLVLSGGPNTGELFF. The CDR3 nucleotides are TGTGCCAGCAGCTTAGTTCTAAGCGGGGGCCCGAACACCGGGGAGCTGTTTTTT.

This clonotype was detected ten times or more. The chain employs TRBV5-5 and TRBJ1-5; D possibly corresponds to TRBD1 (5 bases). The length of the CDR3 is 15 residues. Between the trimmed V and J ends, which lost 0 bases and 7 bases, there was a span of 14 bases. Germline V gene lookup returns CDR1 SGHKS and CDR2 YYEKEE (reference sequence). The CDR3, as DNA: TGTGCCAGCAGCTTGGTAGGGGTTCGTGGACAGCCCCAGCATTTT. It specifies CASSLVGVRGQPQHF.

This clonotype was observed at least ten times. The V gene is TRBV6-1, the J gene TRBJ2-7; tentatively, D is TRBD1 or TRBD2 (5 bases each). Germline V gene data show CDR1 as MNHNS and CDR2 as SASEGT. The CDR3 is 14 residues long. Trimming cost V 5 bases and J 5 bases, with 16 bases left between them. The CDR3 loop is CASSPGTGWDEQYF. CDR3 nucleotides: TGTGCCAGCAGTCCCGGGACCGGGTGGGACGAGCAGTACTTC.

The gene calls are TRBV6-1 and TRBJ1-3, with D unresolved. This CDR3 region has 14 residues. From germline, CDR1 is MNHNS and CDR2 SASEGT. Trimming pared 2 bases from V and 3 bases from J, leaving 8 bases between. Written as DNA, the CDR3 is TGTGCCAGCAGTGAATTGCGGATTGGAAACACCATATATTTT. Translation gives CASSELRIGNTIYF.

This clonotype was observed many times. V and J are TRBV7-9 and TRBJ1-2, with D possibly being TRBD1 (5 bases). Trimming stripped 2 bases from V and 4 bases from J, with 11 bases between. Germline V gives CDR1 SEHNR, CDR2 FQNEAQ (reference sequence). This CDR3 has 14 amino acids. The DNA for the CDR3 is TGTGCCAGCAGCTTATATGGGGGGGGCTATGGCTACACCTTC. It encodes CASSLYGGGYGYTF.

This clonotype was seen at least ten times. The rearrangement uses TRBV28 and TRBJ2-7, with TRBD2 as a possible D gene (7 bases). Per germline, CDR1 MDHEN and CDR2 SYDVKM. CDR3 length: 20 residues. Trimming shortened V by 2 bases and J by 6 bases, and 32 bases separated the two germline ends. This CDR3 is CASSLQRDILTPGTSTEQYF. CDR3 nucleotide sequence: TGTGCCAGCAGTTTACAGCGGGACATACTTACGCCGGGTACTTCTACCGAGCAGTACTTC.

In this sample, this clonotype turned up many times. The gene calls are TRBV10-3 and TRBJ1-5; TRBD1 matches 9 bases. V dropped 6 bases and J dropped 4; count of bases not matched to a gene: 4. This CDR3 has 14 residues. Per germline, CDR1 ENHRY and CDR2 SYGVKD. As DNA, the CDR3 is TGTGCCATCAGACCGGGGACAGGGAATCAGCCCCAGCATTTT. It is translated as CAIRPGTGNQPQHF.

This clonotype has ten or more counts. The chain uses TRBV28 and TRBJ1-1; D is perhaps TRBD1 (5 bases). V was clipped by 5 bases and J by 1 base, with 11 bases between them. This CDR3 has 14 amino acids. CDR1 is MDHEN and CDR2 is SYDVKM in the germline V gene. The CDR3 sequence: CASSLGRGNTEAFF. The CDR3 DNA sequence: TGTGCCAGCAGTCTGGGACGGGGGAACACTGAAGCTTTCTTT.